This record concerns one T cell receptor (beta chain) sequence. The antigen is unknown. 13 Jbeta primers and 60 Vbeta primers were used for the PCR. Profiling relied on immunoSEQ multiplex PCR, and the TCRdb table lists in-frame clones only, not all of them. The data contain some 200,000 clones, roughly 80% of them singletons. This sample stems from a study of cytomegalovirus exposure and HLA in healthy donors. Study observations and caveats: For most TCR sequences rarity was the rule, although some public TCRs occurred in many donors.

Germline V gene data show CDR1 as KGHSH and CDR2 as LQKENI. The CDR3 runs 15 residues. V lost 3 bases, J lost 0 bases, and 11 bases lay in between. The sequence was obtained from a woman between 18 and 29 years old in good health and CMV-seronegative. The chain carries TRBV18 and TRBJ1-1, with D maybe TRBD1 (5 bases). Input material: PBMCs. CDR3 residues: CASSPSSDMNTEAFF. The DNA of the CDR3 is TGTGCCAGCTCACCGTCATCGGACATGAACACTGAAGCTTTCTTT.